The entry below gives a single T cell receptor (beta chain) sequence along with its context. Germline CDR1 reads KGHDR; CDR2 reads SFDVKD. The J segment lost 0 bases and the V segment lost 2 bases, leaving 6 bases of the junction unmatched. The CDR3 is made up of 17 amino acids. The entry originates in a study of T cell responses to AZD1222 COVID-19 vaccine. Only in-frame clones appear in the TCRdb table, and some are missing; sequencing was by immunoSEQ multiplex PCR. Here the sample spans roughly 170,000 clones, 70% to 90% being singletons. This chain uses TRBV24-1 with TRBJ1-2, with 9 bases matching TRBD1. The sequence was obtained from an adult in good health. The material was peripheral blood, obtained on day 0 of AZD1222 vaccination. For the CDR3, the DNA is TGTGCCACCAGTGATTCGGGACAGGGTGGAGCTAACTATGGCTACACCTTC. This encodes CATSDSGQGGANYGYTF.